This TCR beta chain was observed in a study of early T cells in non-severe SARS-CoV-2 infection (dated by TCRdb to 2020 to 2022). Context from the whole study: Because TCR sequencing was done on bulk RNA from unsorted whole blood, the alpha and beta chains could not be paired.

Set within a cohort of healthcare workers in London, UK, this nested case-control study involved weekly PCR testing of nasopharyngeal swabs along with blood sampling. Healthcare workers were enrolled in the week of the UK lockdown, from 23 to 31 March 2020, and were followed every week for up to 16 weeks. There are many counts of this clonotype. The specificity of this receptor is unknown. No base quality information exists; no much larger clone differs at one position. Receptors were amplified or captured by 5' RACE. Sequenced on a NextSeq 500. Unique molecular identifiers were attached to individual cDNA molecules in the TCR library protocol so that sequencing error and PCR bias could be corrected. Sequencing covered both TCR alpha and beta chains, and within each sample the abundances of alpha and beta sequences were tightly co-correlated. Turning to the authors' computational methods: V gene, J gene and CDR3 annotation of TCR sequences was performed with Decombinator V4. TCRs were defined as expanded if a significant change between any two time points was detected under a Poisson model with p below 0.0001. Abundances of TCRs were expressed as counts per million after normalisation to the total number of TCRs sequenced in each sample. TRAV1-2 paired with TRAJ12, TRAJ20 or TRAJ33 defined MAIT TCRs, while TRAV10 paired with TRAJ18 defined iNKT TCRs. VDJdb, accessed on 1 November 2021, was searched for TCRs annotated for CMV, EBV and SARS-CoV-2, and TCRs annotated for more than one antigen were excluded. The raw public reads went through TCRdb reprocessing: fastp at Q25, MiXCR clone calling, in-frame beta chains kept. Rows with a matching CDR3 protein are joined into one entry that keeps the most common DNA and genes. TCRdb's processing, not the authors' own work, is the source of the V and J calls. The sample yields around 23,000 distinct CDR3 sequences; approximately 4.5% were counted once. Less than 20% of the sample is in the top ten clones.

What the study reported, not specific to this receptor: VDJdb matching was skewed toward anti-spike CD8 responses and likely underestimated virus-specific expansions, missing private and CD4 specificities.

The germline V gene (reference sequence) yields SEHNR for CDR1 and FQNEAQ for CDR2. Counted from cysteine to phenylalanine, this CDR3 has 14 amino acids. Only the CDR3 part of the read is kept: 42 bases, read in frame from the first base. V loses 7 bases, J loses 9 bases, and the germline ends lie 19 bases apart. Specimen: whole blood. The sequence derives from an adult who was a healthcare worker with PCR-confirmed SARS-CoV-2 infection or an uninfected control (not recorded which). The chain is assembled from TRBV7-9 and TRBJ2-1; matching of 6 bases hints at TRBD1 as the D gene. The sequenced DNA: TGTGCCAGCACCCCAGGGGATAACTTTTTTGAGCAGTTCTTC. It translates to CASTPGDNFFEQFF.